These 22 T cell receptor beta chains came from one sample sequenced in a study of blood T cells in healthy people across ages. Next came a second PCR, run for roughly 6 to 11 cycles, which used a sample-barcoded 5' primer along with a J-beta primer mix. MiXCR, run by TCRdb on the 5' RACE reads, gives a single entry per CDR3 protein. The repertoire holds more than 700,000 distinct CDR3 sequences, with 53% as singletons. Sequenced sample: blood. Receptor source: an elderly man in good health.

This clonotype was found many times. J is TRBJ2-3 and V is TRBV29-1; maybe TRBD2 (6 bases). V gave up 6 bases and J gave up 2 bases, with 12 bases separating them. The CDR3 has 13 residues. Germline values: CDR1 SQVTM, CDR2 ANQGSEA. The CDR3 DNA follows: TGCAGCGTCTCGGGACTCGACACAGATACGCAGTATTTT. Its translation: CSVSGLDTDTQYF.

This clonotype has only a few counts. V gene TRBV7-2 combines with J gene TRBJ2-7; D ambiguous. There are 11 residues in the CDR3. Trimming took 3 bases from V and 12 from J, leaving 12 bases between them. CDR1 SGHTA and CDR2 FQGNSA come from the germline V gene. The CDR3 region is CASSFGPRRYF. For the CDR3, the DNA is TGTGCCAGCAGCTTTGGGCCAAGGAGGTACTTC.

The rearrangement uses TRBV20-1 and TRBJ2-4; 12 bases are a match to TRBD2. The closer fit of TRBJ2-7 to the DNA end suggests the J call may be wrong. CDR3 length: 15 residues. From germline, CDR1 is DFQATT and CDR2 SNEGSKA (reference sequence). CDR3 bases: TGCAGTGCTAGAGATGTTACTAGCGGGAGGAACGAGCAGTACTTC. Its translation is CSARDVTSGRNEQYF.

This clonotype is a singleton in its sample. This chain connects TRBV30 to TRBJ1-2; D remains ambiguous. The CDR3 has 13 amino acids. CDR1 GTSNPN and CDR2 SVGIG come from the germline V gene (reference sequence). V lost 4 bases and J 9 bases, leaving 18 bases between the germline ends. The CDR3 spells CAWIKEAGQSYTF. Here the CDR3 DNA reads TGTGCCTGGATTAAGGAGGCAGGTCAGAGCTACACCTTC.

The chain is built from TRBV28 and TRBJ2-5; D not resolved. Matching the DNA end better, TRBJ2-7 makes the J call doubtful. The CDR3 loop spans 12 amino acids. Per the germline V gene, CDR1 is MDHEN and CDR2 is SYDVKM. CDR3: CASSSLLGEQYF. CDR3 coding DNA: TGTGCCAGCAGTTCGCTCCTGGGCGAGCAGTACTTC.

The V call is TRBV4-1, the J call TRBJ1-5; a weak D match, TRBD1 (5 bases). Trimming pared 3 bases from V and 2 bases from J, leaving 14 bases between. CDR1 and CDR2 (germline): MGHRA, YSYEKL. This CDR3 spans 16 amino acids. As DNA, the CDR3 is TGCGCCAGCAGCCAGGCAGGGATACTGGGCAATCAGCCCCAGCATTTT. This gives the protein CASSQAGILGNQPQHF.

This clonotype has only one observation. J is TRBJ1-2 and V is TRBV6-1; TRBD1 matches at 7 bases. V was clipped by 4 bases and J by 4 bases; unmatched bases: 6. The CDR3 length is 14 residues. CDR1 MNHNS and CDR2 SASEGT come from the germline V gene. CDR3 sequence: CASSVSRGTYGYTF. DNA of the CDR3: TGTGCCAGCAGTGTATCCAGGGGGACCTATGGCTACACCTTC.

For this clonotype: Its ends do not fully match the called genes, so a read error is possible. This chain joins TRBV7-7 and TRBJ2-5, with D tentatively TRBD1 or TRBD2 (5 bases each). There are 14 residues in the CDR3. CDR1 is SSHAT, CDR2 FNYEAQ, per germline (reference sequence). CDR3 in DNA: TGTGCTAGCAGTCGGGACGGCTTCCAAGAGACCCAGTACTTC. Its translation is CASSRDGFQETQYF.

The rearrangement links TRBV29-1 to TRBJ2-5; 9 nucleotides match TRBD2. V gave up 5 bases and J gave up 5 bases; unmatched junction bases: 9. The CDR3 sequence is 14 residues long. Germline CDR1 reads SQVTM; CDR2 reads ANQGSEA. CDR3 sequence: CSVSGGRAWETQYF. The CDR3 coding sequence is TGCAGCGTTTCCGGCGGGAGGGCCTGGGAGACCCAGTACTTC.

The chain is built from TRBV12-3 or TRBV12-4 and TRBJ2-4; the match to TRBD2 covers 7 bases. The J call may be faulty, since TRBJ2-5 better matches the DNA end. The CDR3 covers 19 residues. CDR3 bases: TGTGCCAGCAGTTTTAAGCCCAGGTTAAGAGCGGGGACCCGTGGGACCCAGTACTTC. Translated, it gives CASSFKPRLRAGTRGTQYF.

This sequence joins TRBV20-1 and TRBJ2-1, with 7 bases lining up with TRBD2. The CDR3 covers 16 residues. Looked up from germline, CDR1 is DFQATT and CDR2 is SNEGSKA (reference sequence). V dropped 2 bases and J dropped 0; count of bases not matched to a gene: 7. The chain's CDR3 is CSARSTSIYSYNEQFF. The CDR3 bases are TGCAGTGCTAGATCGACTAGCATCTACTCCTACAATGAGCAGTTCTTC.

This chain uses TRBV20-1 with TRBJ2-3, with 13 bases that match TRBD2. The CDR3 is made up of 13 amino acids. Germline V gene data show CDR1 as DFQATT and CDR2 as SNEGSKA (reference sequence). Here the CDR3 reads CTGLAGPTDTQYF. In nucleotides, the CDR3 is TGCACGGGACTAGCGGGACCCACAGATACGCAGTATTTT.

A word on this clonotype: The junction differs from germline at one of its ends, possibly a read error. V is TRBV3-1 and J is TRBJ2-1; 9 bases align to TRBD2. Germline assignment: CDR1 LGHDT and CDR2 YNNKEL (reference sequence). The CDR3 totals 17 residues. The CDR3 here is CASSQAISGSSYNEQLF. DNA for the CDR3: TGTGCCAGCAGCCAGGCGATTAGCGGGAGCTCCTACAATGAGCAGCTCTTC.

CDR3 region: CASSRDYRGSGELFF. The CDR3 bases are TGTGCCAGCAGCCGGGACTACCGAGGGTCCGGGGAGCTGTTTTTT. V is TRBV7-2 and J is TRBJ2-2; 7 bases align to TRBD2. Trimming took 5 bases from V and 6 from J; bases not matched to a gene: 9. CDR3 size: 15 residues. Per germline, CDR1 SGHTA and CDR2 FQGNSA. The whole variable domain, remainder taken from reference TRBV7-2 and TRBJ2-2, is GAGVSQSPSNKVTEKGKDVELRCDPISGHTALYWYRQSLGQGLEFLIYFQGNSAPDKSGLPSDRFSAERTGGSVSTLTIQRTQQEDSAVYLCASSRDYRGSGELFFGEGSRLTVL.

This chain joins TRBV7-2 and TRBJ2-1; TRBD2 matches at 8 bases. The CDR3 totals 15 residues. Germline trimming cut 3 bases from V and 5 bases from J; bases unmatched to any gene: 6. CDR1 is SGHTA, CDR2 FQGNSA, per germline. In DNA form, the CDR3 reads TGTGCCAGCAGCTTCGATAGCGGGACCAACAATGAGCAGTTCTTC. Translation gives CASSFDSGTNNEQFF.

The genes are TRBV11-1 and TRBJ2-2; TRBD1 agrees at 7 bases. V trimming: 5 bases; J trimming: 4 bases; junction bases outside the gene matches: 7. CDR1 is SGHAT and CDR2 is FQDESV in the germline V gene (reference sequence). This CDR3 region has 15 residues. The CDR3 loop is CASSGRDRSTGELFF. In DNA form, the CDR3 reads TGTGCCAGCAGCGGACGGGACAGATCCACCGGGGAGCTGTTTTTT.

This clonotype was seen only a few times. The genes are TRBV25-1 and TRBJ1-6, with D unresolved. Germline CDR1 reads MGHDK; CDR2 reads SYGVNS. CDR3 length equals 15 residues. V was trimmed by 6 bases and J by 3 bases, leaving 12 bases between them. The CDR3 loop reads CASRDGRNYNSPLHF. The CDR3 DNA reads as TGTGCCAGCAGAGACGGACGGAACTATAATTCACCCCTCCACTTT.

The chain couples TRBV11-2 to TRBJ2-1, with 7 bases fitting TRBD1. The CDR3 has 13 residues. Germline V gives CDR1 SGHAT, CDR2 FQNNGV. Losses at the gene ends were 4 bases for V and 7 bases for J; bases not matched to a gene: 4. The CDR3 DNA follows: TGTGCCAGCAGCTCAATACAGGGGAATGAGCAGTTCTTC. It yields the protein CASSSIQGNEQFF.

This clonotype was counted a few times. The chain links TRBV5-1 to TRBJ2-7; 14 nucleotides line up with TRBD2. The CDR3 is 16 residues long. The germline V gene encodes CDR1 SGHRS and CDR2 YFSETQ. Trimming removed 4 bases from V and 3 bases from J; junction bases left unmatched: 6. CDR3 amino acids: CASSPQGTSGSYEQYF. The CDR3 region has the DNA TGCGCCAGCAGCCCCCAAGGGACTAGCGGGAGCTACGAGCAGTACTTC. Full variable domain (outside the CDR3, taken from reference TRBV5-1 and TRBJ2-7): KAGVTQTPRYLIKTRGQQVTLSCSPISGHRSVSWYQQTPGQGLQFLFEYFSETQRNKGNFPGRFSGRQFSNSRSEMNVSTLELGDSALYLCASSPQGTSGSYEQYFGPGTRLTVT.

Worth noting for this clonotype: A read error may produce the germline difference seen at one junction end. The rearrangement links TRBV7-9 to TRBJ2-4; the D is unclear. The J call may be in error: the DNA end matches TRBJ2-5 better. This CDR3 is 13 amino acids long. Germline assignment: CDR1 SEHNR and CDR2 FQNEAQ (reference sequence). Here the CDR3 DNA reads TGTGCCAGCAGCTTATACAGACAAGGGACCCAGTACTTC. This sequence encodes CASSLYRQGTQYF.

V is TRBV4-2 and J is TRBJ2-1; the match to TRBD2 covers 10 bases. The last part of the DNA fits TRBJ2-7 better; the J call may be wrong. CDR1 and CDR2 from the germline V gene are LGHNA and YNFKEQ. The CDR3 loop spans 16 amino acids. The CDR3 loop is CASSRTSGDGYNEQYF. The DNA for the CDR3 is TGTGCCAGCAGCCGAACTAGCGGGGACGGGTACAATGAGCAGTACTTC.

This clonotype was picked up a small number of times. The CDR3 is CASSFGTSGLSYEQYF. Written as DNA, the CDR3 is TGTGCCAGCAGCTTTGGGACTAGCGGGCTCTCCTACGAGCAGTACTTC. The chain combines TRBV7-2 with TRBJ2-7; 12 bases fit TRBD2. The CDR3 runs 16 residues. V shed 3 bases, J shed 0 bases, and the junction held 3 bases outside the gene matches. Germline CDR1 reads SGHTA; CDR2 reads FQGNSA.